This T cell receptor (beta chain) comes out of a study of vaccination and CD4 T cells after COVID-19. Study as a whole: A CEFX pool, an HIV-1 Nef pool, or no peptide went to control cultures.

With respect to this clonotype: Its antigen is currently unknown.

Oncomine TCR Beta short-read sequencing was applied to DNA from cultured CD4+ T cells. TCRdb processed the PCR reads anew with MiXCR; each CDR3 protein has one entry. The table records some 5,500 distinct CDR3 sequences, roughly two fifths of them present only once. Sample treatment: approximately 11-day PBMC culture with coronavirus spike peptide pools or control peptides (ViraFEST assay). CD4+ T lymphocytes from the unexposed donor were collected before the COVID-19 pandemic (2011-2018). The CDR3 consists of 14 residues. Germline V lookup: CDR1 SGHNT, CDR2 YYREEE (reference sequence). V lost 2 bases to trimming and J lost 8 bases, with 16 bases between them.

The TCR comes from a human donor in good health. Sequenced material: CD4+ T cells from blood, cultured in vitro. The rearrangement links TRBV5-4 to TRBJ1-2, with D possibly matching TRBD1 (5 bases). The CDR3 DNA reads as TGTGCCAGCAGCTTCGGGACCCCAGTTGGCGGCTACACCTTC. The encoded protein is CASSFGTPVGGYTF.